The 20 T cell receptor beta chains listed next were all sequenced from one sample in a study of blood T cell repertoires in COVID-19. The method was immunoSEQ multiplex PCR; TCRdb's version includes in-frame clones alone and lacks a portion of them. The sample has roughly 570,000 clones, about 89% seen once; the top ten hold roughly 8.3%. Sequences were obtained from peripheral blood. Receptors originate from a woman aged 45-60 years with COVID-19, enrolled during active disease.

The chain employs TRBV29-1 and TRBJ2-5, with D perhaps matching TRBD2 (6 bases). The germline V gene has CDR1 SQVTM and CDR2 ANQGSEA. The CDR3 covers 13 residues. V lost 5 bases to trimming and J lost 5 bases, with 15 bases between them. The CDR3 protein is CSVRRDLEETQYF. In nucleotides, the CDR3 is TGCAGCGTTCGGAGGGATCTCGAGGAGACCCAGTACTTC.

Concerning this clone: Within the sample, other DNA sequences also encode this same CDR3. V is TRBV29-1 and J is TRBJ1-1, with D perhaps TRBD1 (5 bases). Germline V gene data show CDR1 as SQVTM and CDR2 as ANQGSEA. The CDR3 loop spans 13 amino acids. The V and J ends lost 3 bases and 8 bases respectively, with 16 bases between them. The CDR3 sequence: CSVESRASIEAFF. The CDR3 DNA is TGCAGCGTTGAGAGCAGGGCTTCAATAGAAGCTTTCTTT.

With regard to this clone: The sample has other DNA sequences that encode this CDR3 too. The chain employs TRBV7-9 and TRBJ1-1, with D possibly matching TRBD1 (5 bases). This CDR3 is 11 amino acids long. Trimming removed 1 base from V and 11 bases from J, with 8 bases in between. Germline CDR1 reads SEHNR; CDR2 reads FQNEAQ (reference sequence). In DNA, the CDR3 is TGTGCCAGCAGCTTAGGGGGCGAGGCTTTCTTT. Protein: CASSLGGEAFF.

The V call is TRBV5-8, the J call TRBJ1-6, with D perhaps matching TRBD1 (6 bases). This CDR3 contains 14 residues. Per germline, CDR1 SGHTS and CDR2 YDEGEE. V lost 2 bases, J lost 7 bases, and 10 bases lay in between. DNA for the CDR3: TGTGCCAGCAGCTTCAGGGGCGAGAATTCACCCCTCCACTTT. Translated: CASSFRGENSPLHF. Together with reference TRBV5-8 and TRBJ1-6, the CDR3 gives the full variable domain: EAGVTQSPTHLIKTRGQQATLRCSPISGHTSVYWYQQALGLGLQFLLWYDEGEERNRGNFPPRFSGRQFPNYSSELNVNALELEDSALYLCASSFRGENSPLHFGNGTRLTVT.

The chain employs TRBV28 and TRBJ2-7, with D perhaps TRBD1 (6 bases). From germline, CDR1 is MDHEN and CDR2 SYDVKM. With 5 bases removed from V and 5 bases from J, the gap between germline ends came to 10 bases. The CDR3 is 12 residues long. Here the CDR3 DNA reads TGTGCCAGCAGTGCGTACAGGGACGAGCAGTACTTC. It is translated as CASSAYRDEQYF.

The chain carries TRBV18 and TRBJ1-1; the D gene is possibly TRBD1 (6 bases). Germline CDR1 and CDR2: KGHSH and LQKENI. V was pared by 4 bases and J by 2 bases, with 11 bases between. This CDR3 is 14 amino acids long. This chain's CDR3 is CASSHRDTNTEAFF. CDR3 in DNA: TGTGCCAGCTCACACCGGGACACCAACACTGAAGCTTTCTTT.

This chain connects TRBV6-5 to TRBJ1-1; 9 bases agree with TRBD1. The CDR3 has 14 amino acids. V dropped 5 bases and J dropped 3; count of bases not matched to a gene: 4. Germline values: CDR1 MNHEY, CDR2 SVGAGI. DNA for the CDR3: TGTGCCAGCAGTCGGGACAGGGTCTACACTGAAGCTTTCTTT. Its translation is CASSRDRVYTEAFF.

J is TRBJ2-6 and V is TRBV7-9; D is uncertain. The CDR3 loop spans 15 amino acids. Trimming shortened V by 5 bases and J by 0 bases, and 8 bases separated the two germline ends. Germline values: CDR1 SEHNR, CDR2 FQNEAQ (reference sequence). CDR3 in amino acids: CASSHINSGANVLTF. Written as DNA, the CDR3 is TGTGCCAGCAGCCACATCAACTCTGGGGCCAACGTCCTGACTTTC.

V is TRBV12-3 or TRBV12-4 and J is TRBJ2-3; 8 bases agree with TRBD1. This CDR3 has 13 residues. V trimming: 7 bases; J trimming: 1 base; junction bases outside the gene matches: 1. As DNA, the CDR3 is TGTGCCAGCACGACAGGGGGCACAGATACGCAGTATTTT. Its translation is CASTTGGTDTQYF.

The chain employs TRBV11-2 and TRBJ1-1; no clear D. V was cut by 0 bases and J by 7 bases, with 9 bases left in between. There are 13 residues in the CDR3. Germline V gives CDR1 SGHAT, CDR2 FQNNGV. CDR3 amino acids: CASSLDQRVEAFF. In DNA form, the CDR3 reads TGTGCCAGCAGCTTAGATCAACGGGTTGAAGCTTTCTTT. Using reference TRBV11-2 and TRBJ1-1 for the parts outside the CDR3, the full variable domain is EAGVAQSPRYKIIEKRQSVAFWCNPISGHATLYWYQQILGQGPKLLIQFQNNGVVDDSQLPKDRFSAERLKGVDSTLKIQPAKLEDSAVYLCASSLDQRVEAFFGQGTRLTVV.

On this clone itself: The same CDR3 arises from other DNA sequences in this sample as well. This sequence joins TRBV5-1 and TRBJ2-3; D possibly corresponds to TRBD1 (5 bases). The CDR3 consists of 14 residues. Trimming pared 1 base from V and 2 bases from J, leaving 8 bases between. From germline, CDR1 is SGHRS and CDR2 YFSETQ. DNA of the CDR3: TGCGCCAGCAGCTTGCAGGGTACCACAGATACGCAGTATTTT. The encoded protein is CASSLQGTTDTQYF. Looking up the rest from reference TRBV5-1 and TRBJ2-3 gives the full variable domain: KAGVTQTPRYLIKTRGQQVTLSCSPISGHRSVSWYQQTPGQGLQFLFEYFSETQRNKGNFPGRFSGRQFSNSRSEMNVSTLELGDSALYLCASSLQGTTDTQYFGPGTRLTVL.

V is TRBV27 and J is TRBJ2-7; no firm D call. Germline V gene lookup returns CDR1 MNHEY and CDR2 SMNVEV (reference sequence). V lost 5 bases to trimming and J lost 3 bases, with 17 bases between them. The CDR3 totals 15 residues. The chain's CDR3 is CASSPRLDVYYEQYF. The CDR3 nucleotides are TGTGCCAGCAGTCCTCGTCTAGATGTATACTACGAGCAGTACTTC.

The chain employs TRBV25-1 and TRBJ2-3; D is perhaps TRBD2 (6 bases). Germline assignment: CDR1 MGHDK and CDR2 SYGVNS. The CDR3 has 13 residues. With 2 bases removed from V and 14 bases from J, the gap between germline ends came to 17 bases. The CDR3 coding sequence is TGTGCCAGCAGTGAAGGGTGGGACTCCCGGTCGTATTTT. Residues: CASSEGWDSRSYF.

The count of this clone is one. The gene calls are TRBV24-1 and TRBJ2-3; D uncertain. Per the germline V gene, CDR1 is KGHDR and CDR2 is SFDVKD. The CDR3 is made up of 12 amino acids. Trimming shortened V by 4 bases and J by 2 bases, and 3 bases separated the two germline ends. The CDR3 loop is CATSDYTDTQYF. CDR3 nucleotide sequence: TGTGCCACCAGTGACTACACAGATACGCAGTATTTT.

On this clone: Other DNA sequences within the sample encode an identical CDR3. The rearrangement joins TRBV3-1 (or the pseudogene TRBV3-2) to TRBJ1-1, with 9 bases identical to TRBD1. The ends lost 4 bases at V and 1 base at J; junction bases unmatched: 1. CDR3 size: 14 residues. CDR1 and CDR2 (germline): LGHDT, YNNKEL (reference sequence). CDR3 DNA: TGTGCCAGCAGCCTGACAGGGGGGAACACTGAAGCTTTCTTT. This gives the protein CASSLTGGNTEAFF.

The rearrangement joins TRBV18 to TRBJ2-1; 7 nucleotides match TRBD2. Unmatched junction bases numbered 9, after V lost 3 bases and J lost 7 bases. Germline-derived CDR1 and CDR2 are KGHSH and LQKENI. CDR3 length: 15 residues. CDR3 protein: CASSPSGGLRNEQFF. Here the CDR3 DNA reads TGTGCCAGCTCACCCTCCGGGGGACTAAGAAATGAGCAGTTCTTC.

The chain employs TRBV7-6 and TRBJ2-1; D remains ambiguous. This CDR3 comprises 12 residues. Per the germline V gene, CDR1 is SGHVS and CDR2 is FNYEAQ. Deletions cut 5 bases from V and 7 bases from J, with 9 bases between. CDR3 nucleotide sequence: TGTGCCAGCAGCGCGATTAGTAATGAGCAGTTCTTC. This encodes CASSAISNEQFF.

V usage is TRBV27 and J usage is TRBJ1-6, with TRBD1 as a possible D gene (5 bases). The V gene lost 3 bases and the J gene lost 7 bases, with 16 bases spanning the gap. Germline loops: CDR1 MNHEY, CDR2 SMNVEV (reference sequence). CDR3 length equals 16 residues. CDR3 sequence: CASSFLSGVGNSPLHF. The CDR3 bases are TGTGCCAGCAGTTTCCTTTCGGGGGTCGGCAATTCACCCCTCCACTTT.

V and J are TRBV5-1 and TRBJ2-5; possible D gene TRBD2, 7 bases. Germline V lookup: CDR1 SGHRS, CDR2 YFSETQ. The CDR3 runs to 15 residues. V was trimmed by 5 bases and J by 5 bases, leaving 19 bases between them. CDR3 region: CASSGGARATETQYF. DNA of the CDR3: TGCGCCAGCAGTGGGGGGGCTCGAGCTACGGAGACCCAGTACTTC.

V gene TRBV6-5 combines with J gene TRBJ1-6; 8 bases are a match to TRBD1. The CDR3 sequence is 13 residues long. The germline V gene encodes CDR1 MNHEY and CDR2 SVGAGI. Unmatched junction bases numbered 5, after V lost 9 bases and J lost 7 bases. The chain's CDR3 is CASQQGENSPLHF. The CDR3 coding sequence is TGTGCCAGTCAACAGGGGGAAAATTCACCCCTCCACTTT.